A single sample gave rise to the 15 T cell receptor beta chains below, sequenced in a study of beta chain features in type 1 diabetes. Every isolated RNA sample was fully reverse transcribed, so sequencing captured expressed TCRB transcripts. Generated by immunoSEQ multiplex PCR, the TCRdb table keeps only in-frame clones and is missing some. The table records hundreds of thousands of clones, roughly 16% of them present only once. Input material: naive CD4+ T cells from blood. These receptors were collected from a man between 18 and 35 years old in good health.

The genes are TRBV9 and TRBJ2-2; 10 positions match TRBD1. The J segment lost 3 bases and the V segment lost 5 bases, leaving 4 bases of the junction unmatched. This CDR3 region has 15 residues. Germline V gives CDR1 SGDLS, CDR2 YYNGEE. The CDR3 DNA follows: TGTGCCAGCAGGGGTGACAGGGGGCACACCGGGGAGCTGTTTTTT. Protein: CASRGDRGHTGELFF.

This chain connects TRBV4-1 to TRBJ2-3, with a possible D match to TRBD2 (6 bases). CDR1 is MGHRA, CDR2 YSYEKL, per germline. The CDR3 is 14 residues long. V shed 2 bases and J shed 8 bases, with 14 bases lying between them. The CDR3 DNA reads TGCGCCAGCAGCCAAAGAACGGGAGCCGGTACGCAGTATTTT. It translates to CASSQRTGAGTQYF.

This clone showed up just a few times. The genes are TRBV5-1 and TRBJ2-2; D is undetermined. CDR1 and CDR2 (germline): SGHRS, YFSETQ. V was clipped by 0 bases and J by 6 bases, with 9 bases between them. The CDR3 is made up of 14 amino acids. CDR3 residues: CASSLGGSPGELFF. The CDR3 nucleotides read TGCGCCAGCAGCTTGGGTGGATCACCCGGGGAGCTGTTTTTT.

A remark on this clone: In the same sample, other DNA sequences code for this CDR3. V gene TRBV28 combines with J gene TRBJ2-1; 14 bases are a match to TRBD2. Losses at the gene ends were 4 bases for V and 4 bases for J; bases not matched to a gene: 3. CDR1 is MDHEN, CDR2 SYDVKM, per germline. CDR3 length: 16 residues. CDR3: CASSSGTSGSYNEQFF. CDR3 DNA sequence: TGTGCCAGCAGTTCCGGGACTAGCGGGAGTTACAATGAGCAGTTCTTC.

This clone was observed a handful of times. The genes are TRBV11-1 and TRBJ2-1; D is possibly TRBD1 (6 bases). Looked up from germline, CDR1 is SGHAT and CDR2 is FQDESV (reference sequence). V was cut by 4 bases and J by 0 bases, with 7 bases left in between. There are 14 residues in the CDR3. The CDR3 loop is CASSYRVSYNEQFF. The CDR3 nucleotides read TGTGCCAGCAGCTACAGGGTCTCCTACAATGAGCAGTTCTTC.

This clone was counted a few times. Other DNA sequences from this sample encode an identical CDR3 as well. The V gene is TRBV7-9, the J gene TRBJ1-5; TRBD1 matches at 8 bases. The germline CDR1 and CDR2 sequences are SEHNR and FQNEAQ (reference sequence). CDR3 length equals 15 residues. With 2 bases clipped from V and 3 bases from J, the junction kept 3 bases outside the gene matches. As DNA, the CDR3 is TGTGCCAGCAGCTTATCGACAGGGGTCAATCAGCCCCAGCATTTT. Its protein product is CASSLSTGVNQPQHF.

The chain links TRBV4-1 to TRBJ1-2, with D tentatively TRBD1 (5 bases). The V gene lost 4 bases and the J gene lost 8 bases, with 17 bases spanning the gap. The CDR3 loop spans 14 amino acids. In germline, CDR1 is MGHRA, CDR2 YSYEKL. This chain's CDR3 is CASSPEGGRQGYTF. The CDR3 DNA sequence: TGCGCCAGCAGCCCCGAAGGCGGTCGACAGGGCTACACCTTC.

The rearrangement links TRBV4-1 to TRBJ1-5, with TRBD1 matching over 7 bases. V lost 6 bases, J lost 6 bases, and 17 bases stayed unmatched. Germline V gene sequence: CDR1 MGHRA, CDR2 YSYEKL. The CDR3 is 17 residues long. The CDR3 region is CASSQIAKGALGQPQHF. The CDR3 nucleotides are TGCGCCAGCAGTCAAATCGCGAAGGGGGCGCTCGGTCAGCCCCAGCATTTT.

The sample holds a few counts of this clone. CDR3 sequence reads: CASSRTVSYEQYF. DNA of the CDR3: TGTGCCAGCAGCCGGACAGTCTCCTACGAGCAGTACTTC. The chain carries TRBV7-8 and TRBJ2-7; D is perhaps TRBD1 (6 bases). The CDR3 contains 13 residues. Trimming removed 5 bases at V and 0 bases at J, with 8 bases between. Germline CDR1 is SGHVS and CDR2 is FQNEAQ.

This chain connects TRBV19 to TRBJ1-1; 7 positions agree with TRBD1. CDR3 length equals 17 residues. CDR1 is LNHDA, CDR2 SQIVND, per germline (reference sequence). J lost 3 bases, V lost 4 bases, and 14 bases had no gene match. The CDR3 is CASSTGPLTGRYTEAFF. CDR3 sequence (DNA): TGTGCCAGTAGTACCGGCCCTCTGACAGGGAGGTACACTGAAGCTTTCTTT.

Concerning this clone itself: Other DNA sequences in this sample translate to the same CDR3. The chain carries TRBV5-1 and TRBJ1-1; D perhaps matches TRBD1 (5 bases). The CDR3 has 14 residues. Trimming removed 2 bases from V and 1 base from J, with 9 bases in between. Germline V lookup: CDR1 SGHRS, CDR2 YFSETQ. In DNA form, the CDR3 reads TGCGCCAGCAGCTTATCCCAGGGGAACACTGAAGCTTTCTTT. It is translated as CASSLSQGNTEAFF.

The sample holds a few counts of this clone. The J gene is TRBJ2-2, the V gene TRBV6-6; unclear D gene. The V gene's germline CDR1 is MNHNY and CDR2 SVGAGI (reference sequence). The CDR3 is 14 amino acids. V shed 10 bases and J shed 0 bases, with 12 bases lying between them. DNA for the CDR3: TGTGCCACCCGCGGTGAGGCGAACACCGGGGAGCTGTTTTTT. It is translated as CATRGEANTGELFF.

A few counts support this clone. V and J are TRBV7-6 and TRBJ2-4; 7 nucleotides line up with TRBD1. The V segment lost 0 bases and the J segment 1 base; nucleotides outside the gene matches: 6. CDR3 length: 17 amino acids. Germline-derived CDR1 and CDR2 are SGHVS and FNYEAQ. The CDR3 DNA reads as TGTGCCAGCAGCTTAGCAGGCAGGGGGTGGGCCAAAAACATTCAGTACTTC. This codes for CASSLAGRGWAKNIQYF. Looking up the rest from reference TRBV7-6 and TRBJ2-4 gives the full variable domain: GAGVSQSPRYKVTKRGQDVALRCDPISGHVSLYWYRQALGQGPEFLTYFNYEAQQDKSGLPNDRFSAERPEGSISTLTIQRTEQRDSAMYRCASSLAGRGWAKNIQYFGAGTRLSVL.

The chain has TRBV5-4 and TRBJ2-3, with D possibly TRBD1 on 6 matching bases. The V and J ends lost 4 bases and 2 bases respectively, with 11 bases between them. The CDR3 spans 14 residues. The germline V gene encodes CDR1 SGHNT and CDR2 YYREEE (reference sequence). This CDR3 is CASSVDRFTDTQYF. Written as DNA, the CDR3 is TGTGCCAGCAGCGTGGACAGATTCACAGATACGCAGTATTTT.

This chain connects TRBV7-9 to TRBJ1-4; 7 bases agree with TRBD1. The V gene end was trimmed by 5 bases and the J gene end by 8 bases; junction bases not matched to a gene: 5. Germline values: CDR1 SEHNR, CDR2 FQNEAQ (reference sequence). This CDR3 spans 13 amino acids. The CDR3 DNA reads TGTGCCAGCAGCCGCACAGGGGCCGAAAAACTGTTTTTT. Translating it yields CASSRTGAEKLFF.